This T cell receptor (beta chain) emerged from a study of graft-versus-host responses after intestinal transplantation. Across the study: Following induction with anti-thymocyte globulin, all recipients were given tacrolimus and steroids for three to four years. Study conclusions and caveats: Allografts carried high graft-versus-host to host-versus-graft clonal ratios in patients having graft-donor T cell macrochimerism.

TCRdb's copy holds only in-frame clones and misses some; the assay was immunoSEQ multiplex PCR. The data contain about 86,000 clones, about 85% of them singletons. In germline, CDR1 is SGHTA, CDR2 FQGNSA. The junction had 11 bases not matched to a gene; V was cut back by 1 base and J by 9 bases. The CDR3 extends over 16 amino acids. Concerning this clone: The target antigen is unknown.

The rearrangement uses TRBV7-2 and TRBJ2-1, with TRBD2 identical over 8 bases. This TCR was sampled from a human donor who was the organ donor for an intestinal transplant. Here the sequenced sample was unstimulated CD4+ T cells sorted from spleen or lymph node cells, taken before transplant. CDR3 region: CASSLVPAGVGLEQFF. The CDR3 DNA reads as TGTGCCAGCAGCTTAGTTCCAGCGGGAGTGGGACTTGAGCAGTTCTTC.